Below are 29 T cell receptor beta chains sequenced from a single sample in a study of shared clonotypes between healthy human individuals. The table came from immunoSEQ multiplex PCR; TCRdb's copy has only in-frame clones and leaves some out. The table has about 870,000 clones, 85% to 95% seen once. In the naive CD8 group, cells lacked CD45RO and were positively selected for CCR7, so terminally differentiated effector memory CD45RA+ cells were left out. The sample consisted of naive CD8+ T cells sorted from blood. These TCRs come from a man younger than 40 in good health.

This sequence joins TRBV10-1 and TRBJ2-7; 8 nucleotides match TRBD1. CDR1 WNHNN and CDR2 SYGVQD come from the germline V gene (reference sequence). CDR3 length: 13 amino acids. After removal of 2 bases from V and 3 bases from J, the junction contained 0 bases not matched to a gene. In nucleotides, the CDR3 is TGCGCCAGCAGTGAGGACAGGGGCTACGAGCAGTACTTC. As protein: CASSEDRGYEQYF.

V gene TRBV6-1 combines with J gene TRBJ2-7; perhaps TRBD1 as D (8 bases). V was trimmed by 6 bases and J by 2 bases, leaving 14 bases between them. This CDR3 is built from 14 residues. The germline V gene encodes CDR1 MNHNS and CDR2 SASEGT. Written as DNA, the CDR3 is TGTGCCAGCAGCCTACAGGGGGGGACCTACGAGCAGTACTTC. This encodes CASSLQGGTYEQYF.

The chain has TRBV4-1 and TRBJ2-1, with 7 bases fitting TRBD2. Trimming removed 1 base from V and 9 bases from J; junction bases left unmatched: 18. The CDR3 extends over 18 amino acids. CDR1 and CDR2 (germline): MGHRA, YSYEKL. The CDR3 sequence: CASSQVPATSRFSGEQFF. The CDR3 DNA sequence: TGCGCCAGCAGCCAAGTTCCAGCGACTAGCCGGTTTAGTGGTGAGCAGTTCTTC.

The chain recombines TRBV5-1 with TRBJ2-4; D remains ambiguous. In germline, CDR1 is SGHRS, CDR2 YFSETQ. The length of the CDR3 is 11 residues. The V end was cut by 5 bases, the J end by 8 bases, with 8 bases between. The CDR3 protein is CASRRSYIQYF. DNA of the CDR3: TGCGCCAGCAGGCGGTCGTACATTCAGTACTTC.

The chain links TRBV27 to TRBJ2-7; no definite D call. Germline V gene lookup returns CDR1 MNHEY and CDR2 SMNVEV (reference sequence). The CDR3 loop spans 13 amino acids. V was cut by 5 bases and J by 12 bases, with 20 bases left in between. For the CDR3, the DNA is TGTGCCAGCAGTCCCCGAATAGCCCAGCCCCCGTACTTC. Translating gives CASSPRIAQPPYF.

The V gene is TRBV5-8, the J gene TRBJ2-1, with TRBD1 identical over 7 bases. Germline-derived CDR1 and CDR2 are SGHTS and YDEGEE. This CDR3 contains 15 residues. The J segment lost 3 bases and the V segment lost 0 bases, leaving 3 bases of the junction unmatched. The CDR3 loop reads CASSLGQGIYNEQFF. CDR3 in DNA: TGTGCCAGCAGCTTGGGACAGGGAATCTACAATGAGCAGTTCTTC.

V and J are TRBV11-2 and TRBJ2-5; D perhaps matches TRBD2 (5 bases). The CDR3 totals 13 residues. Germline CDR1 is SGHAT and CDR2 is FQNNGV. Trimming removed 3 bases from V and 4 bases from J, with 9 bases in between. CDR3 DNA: TGTGCCAGCAGCTTGGGGAGTCGAGAGACCCAGTACTTC. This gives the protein CASSLGSRETQYF.

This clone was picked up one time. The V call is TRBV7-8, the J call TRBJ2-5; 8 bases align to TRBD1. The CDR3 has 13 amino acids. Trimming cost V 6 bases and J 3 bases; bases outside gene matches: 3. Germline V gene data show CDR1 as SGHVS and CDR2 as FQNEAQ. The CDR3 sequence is CASSSDREETQYF. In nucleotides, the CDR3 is TGTGCCAGCAGTTCGGACAGGGAAGAGACCCAGTACTTC.

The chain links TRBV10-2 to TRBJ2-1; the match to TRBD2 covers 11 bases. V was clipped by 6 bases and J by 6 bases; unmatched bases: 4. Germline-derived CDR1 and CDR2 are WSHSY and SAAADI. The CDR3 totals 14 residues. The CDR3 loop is CASRYLAGGNEQFF. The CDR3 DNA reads TGCGCCAGCAGGTACCTAGCGGGAGGCAATGAGCAGTTCTTC.

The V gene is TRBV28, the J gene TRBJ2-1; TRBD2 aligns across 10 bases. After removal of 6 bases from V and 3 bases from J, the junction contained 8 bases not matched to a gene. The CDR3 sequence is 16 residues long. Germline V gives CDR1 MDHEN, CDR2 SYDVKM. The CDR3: CASRPLSGRNYNEQFF. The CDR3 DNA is TGTGCCAGCAGACCCCTTAGCGGGAGGAACTACAATGAGCAGTTCTTC.

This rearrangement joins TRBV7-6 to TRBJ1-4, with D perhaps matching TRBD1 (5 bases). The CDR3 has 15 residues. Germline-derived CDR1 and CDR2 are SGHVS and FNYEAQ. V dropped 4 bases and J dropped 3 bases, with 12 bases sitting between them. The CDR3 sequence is CASSSPRGSNEKLFF. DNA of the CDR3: TGTGCCAGCAGCTCCCCCCGGGGCTCTAATGAAAAACTGTTTTTT.

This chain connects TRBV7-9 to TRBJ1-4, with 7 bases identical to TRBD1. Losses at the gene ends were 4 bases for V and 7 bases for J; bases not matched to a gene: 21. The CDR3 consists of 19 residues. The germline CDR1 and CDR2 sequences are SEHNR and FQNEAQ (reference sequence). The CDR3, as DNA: TGTGCCAGCAGCTCGGACACGGGACAGCTCGACGTGAGAGGTGAAAAACTGTTTTTT. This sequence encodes CASSSDTGQLDVRGEKLFF.

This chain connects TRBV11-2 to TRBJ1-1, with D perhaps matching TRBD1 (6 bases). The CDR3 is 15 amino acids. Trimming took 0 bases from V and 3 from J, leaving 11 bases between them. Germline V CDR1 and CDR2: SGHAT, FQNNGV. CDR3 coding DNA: TGTGCCAGCAGCTTAGATAAACAGGGCTACACTGAAGCTTTCTTT. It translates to CASSLDKQGYTEAFF.

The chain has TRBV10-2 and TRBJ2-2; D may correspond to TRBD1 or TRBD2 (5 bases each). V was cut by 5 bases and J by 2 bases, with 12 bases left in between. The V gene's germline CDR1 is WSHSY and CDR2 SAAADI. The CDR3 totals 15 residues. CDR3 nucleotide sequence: TGCGCCAGCAGTCCCGGGACGACCAACACCGGGGAGCTGTTTTTT. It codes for CASSPGTTNTGELFF.

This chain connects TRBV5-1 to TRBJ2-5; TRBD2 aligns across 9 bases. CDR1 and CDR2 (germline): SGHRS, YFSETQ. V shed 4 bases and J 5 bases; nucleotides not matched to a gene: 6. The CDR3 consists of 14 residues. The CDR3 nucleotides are TGCGCCAGCAGCGTTCGCGGGAGGGCTGAGACCCAGTACTTC. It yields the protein CASSVRGRAETQYF. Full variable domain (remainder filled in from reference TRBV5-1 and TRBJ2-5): KAGVTQTPRYLIKTRGQQVTLSCSPISGHRSVSWYQQTPGQGLQFLFEYFSETQRNKGNFPGRFSGRQFSNSRSEMNVSTLELGDSALYLCASSVRGRAETQYFGPGTRLLVL.

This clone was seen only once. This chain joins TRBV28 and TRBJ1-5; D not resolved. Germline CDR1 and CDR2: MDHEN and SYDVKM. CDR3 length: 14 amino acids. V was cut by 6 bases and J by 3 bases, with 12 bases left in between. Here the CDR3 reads CASSSDSFNQPQHF. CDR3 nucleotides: TGTGCCAGCAGCTCCGACTCATTCAATCAGCCCCAGCATTTT. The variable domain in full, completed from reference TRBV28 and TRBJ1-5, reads DVKVTQSSRYLVKRTGEKVFLECVQDMDHENMFWYRQDPGLGLRLIYFSYDVKMKEKGDIPEGYSVSREKKERFSLILESASTNQTSMYLCASSSDSFNQPQHFGDGTRLSIL.

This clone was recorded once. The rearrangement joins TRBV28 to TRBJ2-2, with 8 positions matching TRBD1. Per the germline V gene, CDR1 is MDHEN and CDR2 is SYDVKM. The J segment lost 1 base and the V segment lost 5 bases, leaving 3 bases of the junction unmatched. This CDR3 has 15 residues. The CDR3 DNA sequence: TGTGCCAGCAGTCAGGACAGGGTGAACACCGGGGAGCTGTTTTTT. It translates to CASSQDRVNTGELFF. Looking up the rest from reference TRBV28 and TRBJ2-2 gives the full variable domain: DVKVTQSSRYLVKRTGEKVFLECVQDMDHENMFWYRQDPGLGLRLIYFSYDVKMKEKGDIPEGYSVSREKKERFSLILESASTNQTSMYLCASSQDRVNTGELFFGEGSRLTVL.

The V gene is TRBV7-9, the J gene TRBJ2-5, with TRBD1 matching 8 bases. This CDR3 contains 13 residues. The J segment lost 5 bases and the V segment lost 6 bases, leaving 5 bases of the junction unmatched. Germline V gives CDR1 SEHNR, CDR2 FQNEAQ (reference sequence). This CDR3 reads CASSFRQGETQYF. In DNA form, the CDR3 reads TGTGCCAGCAGTTTCCGACAGGGGGAGACCCAGTACTTC. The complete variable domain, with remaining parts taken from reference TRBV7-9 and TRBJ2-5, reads DTGVSQNPRHKITKRGQNVTFRCDPISEHNRLYWYRQTLGQGPEFLTYFQNEAQLEKSRLLSDRFSAERPKGSFSTLEIQRTEQGDSAMYLCASSFRQGETQYFGPGTRLLVL.

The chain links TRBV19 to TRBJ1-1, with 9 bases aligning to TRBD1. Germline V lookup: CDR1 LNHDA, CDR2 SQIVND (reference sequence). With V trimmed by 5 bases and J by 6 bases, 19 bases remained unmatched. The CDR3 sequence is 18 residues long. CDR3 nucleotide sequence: TGTGCCAGTAGTTCGGAACCGGGACAGGGCTACGTACGAGCTGAAGCTTTCTTT. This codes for CASSSEPGQGYVRAEAFF. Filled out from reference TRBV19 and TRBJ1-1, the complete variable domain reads DGGITQSPKYLFRKEGQNVTLSCEQNLNHDAMYWYRQDPGQGLRLIYYSQIVNDFQKGDIAEGYSVSREKKESFPLTVTSAQKNPTAFYLCASSSEPGQGYVRAEAFFGQGTRLTVV.

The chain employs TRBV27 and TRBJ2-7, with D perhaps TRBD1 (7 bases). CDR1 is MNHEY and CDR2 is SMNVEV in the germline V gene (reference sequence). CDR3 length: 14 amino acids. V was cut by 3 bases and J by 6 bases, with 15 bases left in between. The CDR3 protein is CASSLGGQRLEQYF. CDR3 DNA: TGTGCCAGCAGTTTGGGGGGACAGCGTCTCGAGCAGTACTTC.

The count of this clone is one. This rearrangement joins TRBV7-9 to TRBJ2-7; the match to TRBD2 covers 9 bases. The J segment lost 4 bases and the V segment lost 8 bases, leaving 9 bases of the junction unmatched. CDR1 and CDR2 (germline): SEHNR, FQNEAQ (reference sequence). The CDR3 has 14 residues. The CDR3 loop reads CASVLSGRPYEQYF. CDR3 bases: TGTGCCAGCGTCCTTAGCGGGAGACCGTACGAGCAGTACTTC.

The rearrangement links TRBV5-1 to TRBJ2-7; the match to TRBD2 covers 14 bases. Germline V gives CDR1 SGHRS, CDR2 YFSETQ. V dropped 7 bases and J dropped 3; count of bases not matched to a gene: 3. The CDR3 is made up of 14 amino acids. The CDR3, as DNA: TGCGCCAGCCGCGGGACTAGCGGGGGCTACGAGCAGTACTTC. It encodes CASRGTSGGYEQYF.

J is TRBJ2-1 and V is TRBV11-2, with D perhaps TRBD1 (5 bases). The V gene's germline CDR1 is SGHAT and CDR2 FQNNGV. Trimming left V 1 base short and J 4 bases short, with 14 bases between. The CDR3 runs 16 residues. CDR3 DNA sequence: TGTGCCAGCAGCTTAGCTCCCGGACAAGGTTACAATGAGCAGTTCTTC. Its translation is CASSLAPGQGYNEQFF.

The CDR3 DNA is TGTGCCAGCAGTTTAGTCGACCTGCGCACAGATACGCAGTATTTT. This codes for CASSLVDLRTDTQYF. The rearrangement links TRBV6-6 to TRBJ2-3; D is undetermined. V lost 4 bases and J lost 1, with 12 bases in between. This CDR3 contains 15 residues. CDR1 MNHNY and CDR2 SVGAGI come from the germline V gene (reference sequence).

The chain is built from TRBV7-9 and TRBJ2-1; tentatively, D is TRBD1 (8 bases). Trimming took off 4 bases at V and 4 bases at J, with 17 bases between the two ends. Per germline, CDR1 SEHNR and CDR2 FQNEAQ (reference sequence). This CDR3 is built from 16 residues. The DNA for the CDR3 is TGTGCCAGCAGCTCGTTGACAGGGGAGGGTTACAATGAGCAGTTCTTC. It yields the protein CASSSLTGEGYNEQFF.

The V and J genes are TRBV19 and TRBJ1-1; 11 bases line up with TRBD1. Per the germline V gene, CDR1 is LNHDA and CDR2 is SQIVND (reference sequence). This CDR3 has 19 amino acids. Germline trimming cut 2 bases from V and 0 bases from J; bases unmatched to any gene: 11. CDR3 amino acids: CASSIIPSRDRGMNTEAFF. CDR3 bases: TGTGCCAGTAGTATAATACCCTCCCGGGACAGGGGGATGAACACTGAAGCTTTCTTT.

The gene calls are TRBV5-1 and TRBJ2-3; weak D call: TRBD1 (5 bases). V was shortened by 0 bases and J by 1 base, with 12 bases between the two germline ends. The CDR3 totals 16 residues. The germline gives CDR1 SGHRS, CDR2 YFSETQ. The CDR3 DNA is TGCGCCAGCAGCTTGGAACTGGGGCCGGGCACAGATACGCAGTATTTT. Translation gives CASSLELGPGTDTQYF.

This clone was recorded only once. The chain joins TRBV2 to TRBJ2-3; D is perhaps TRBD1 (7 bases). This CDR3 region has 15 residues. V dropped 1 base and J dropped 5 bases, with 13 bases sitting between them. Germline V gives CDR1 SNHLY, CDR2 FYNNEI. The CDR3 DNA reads TGTGCCAGCAGTGAAGAGGGGGGACAGCGAGATACGCAGTATTTT. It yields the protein CASSEEGGQRDTQYF.

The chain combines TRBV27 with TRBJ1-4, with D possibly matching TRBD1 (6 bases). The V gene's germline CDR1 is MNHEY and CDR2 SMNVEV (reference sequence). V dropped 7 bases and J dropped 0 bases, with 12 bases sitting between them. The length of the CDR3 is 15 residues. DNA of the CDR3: TGTGCCAGCACCTCATACAGGGCAACTAATGAAAAACTGTTTTTT. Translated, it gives CASTSYRATNEKLFF. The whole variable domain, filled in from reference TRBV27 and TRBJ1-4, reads EAQVTQNPRYLITVTGKKLTVTCSQNMNHEYMSWYRQDPGLGLRQIYYSMNVEVTDKGDVPEGYKVSRKEKRNFPLILESPSPNQTSLYFCASTSYRATNEKLFFGSGTQLSVL.